This TCR beta chain was profiled in a study of shared clonotypes between healthy human individuals. Here immunoSEQ multiplex PCR was the method, and the copy in TCRdb shows in-frame clones only, minus some. The sample holds around 700,000 clones; 73% are singletons and the top ten take about 1.8%. The count of this clone is one. This CDR3 contains 16 residues. Trimming cost V 3 bases and J 6 bases; bases outside gene matches: 11. Germline values: CDR1 MNHEY, CDR2 SVGAGI. The material sequenced was memory CD4+ T cells sorted from blood. Stated subset: CD45RA-negative fraction. This TCR came from a woman in her thirties in good health. The J gene is TRBJ2-4, the V gene TRBV6-5; 7 bases align to TRBD2. CDR3 protein: CASSYTPLTGGNIQYF. The CDR3 DNA reads TGTGCCAGCAGTTATACCCCGCTTACGGGAGGAAACATTCAGTACTTC.